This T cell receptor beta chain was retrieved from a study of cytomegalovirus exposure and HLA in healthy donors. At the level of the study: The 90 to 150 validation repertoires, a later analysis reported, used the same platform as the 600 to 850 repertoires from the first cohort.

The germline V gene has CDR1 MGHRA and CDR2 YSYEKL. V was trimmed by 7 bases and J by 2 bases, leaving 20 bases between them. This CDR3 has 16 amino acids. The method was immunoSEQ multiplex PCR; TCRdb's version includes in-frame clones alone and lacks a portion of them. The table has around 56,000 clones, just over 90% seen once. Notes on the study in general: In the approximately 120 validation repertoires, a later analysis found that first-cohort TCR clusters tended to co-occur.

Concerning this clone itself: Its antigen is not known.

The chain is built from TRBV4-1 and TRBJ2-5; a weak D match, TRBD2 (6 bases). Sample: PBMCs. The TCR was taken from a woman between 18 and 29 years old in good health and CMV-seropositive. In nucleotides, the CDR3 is TGCGCCAGCACCCCCGGCCCGGGGGTCGGTCAAGAGACCCAGTACTTC. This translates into CASTPGPGVGQETQYF.